This TCR beta chain was retrieved from a study of CD8 T cells in ankylosing spondylitis. General study points: Matched ankylosing spondylitis synovial fluid reportedly contained a significantly enriched population of disease-linked clones. Characteristic, it appeared, of ankylosing spondylitis blood was a TCR beta motif of about eight highly homologous variants. As for the disease-linked clones, they showed a CD8+ phenotype and occurred at relatively low frequencies in peripheral blood.

The germline V gene has CDR1 SGHDT and CDR2 YYEEEE. The length of the CDR3 is 16 residues. The trim removed 4 bases at V and 0 bases at J, leaving 7 bases unmatched. This clonotype was counted ten times or more. Its target is unknown. Library preparation for TCR beta used quantitative 5'-RACE with molecular barcodes. TCRdb fed the 5' RACE reads into MiXCR, producing one record per CDR3 protein. The sample has fewer than 200,000 distinct CDR3 sequences, 18% seen once. Sequences were obtained from blood, either unsorted or a sorted T cell fraction (not recorded which). This chain connects TRBV5-6 to TRBJ2-1, with 7 bases lining up with TRBD1. This sequence originates from a male donor aged 5 to 29 with ankylosing spondylitis or in good health (not recorded which). CDR3 sequence (DNA): TGTGCCAGCAGCCGGGACAGAACCTACTCCTACAATGAGCAGTTCTTC. Its translation: CASSRDRTYSYNEQFF.